This TCR beta chain was observed in a study of cytomegalovirus exposure and HLA in healthy donors. TCRdb's copy holds only in-frame clones and misses some; the assay was immunoSEQ multiplex PCR. Counted here are fewer than 250,000 clones, less than 90% occurring once; the ten biggest clones make up around 5.5%. The sequenced sample was PBMCs. The receptor's source is a woman under 30 in good health and CMV-seronegative.

In DNA form, the CDR3 reads TGTGCCAGCAGCTTAGGGTTGACAGAAAGCACCGGGGAGCTGTTTTTT. Its translation: CASSLGLTESTGELFF. V gene TRBV7-3 combines with J gene TRBJ2-2; D is possibly TRBD1 (5 bases). This CDR3 has 16 residues. Trimming removed 2 bases from V and 4 bases from J, with 14 bases in between. Looked up from germline, CDR1 is SGHTA and CDR2 is FQGTGA.